This T cell receptor beta chain appears in the sequencing data of a study of T-cell reconstitution after alpha-beta-depleted transplantation in children. This clonotype was seen only a few times. Its matching antigen is unknown. During its preparation, the TCRbeta library received unique molecular identifiers. TCRdb re-called the PCR reads through MiXCR, storing one row per CDR3 protein. The sample shows hundreds of thousands of distinct CDR3 sequences, around 16% of them seen only once. Broader study findings: Reportedly, only several hundred clones from non-depleted graft cells drove alpha-beta T-cell counts at about two months. T-cell counts and diversity were attributed mostly to newly produced T cells one year after transplant.

The source was PBMCs, mostly from graft donor cells, collected 360 days after TCRalphabeta/CD19-depleted stem cell transplant. The receptor's source is a boy in the first two years of life who had a stem cell transplant for Wiskott-Aldrich syndrome, so the T cells may come from the graft donor.

The CDR3 DNA reads TGTGCCAGCAGCGAACAGGGTCTCTTGAATTCACCCCTCCACTTT. It encodes CASSEQGLLNSPLHF. The chain links TRBV12-3 or TRBV12-4 to TRBJ1-6, with a possible D match to TRBD1 (6 bases). V lost 6 bases and J lost 7, with 16 bases in between. The CDR3 spans 15 residues.